This T cell receptor beta chain was recorded in a study of T cell clonotyping in hematopoietic cell transplantation. Whole-study results and caveats: Recipient TCR diversity dropped after transplant; expanded clonotypes rose from day 30 to 180. At the given depth, recipient repertoires were over 97% de novo clonotypes. Cells were unsorted, so CD4 and CD8 contributions were not separated.

In regard to this clone: The antigen is undetermined.

Germline V gene data show CDR1 as SGHDN and CDR2 as FVKESK. This CDR3 region has 16 residues. V lost 3 bases to trimming and J lost 5 bases, with 18 bases between them. The table came from immunoSEQ multiplex PCR; TCRdb's copy has only in-frame clones and leaves some out. Here the sample spans some 3,500 clones, roughly 70% being singletons. The receptor comes from a male patient aged 35-55 years who had an allogeneic stem cell transplant from an unrelated donor, so the T cells may come from the graft donor. Some clones in this sample may be carry-over from other donors' samples. The gene calls are TRBV14 and TRBJ2-3; possible D gene TRBD2, 6 bases. This material consisted of peripheral blood mononuclear cells, taken 30 days after allogeneic stem cell transplant. CDR3: CASSHIGGAEGDTQYF. The CDR3 DNA follows: TGTGCCAGCAGCCATATCGGAGGGGCAGAAGGAGATACGCAGTATTTT.